Following are 29 T cell receptor beta chains from one sample sequenced in a study of OX40 agonist ivuxolimab in advanced cancers. TCRdb's copy holds only in-frame clones and misses some; the assay was immunoSEQ multiplex PCR. The sample contains some 75,000 clones, 70% to 90% of which appear only once. Sequenced here: CD4+ or CD8+ T cells sorted from blood, sampled in a trial of the OX40 agonist ivuxolimab. Every receptor here comes from an adult with an advanced solid tumor such as melanoma, head and neck, liver or kidney cancer.

This clone was observed a handful of times. V is TRBV15 and J is TRBJ2-2; weak D call: TRBD1 (5 bases). V lost 1 base to trimming and J lost 2 bases, with 11 bases between them. This CDR3 has 16 residues. Per germline, CDR1 LNHNV and CDR2 YYDKDF (reference sequence). The CDR3 DNA follows: TGTGCCACCAGCAGAGGGCCCAGGGCCAACACCGGGGAGCTGTTTTTT. This encodes CATSRGPRANTGELFF.

The rearrangement joins TRBV20-1 to TRBJ2-7, with unresolved D. The V gene's germline CDR1 is DFQATT and CDR2 SNEGSKA (reference sequence). This CDR3 spans 11 amino acids. Between the trimmed V and J ends, which lost 6 bases and 1 base, there was a span of 7 bases. The CDR3: CSALGSYEQYF. The CDR3 DNA sequence: TGCAGTGCCCTCGGTTCCTACGAGCAGTACTTC.

V is TRBV4-1 and J is TRBJ1-5; maybe TRBD1 (6 bases). This CDR3 region has 15 residues. The germline V gene encodes CDR1 MGHRA and CDR2 YSYEKL. Between the trimmed V and J ends, which lost 0 bases and 7 bases, there was a span of 13 bases. The CDR3 spells CASSQEGRGGQPQHF. The CDR3 DNA sequence: TGCGCCAGCAGCCAAGAGGGCAGGGGAGGACAGCCCCAGCATTTT.

This chain uses TRBV11-3 with TRBJ2-1; tentatively, D is TRBD1 (5 bases). V shed 4 bases and J shed 7 bases, with 8 bases lying between them. Looked up from germline, CDR1 is SGHNT and CDR2 is YENEEA. This CDR3 is 12 amino acids long. The DNA of the CDR3 is TGTGCCAGCAGCTCCCGACAGAATGAGCAGTTCTTC. This translates into CASSSRQNEQFF.

The chain carries TRBV7-2 and TRBJ2-7; D is possibly TRBD2 (6 bases). Trimming cost V 5 bases and J 4 bases, with 18 bases left between them. Germline V lookup: CDR1 SGHTA, CDR2 FQGNSA. This CDR3 spans 15 amino acids. CDR3 sequence: CASSPPFASVYEQYF. CDR3 bases: TGTGCCAGCAGCCCCCCGTTCGCTAGCGTATACGAGCAGTACTTC.

A few counts support this clone. This rearrangement joins TRBV27 to TRBJ1-1; 7 bases fit TRBD1. The trim removed 5 bases at V and 1 base at J, leaving 16 bases unmatched. The CDR3 sequence is 18 residues long. From germline, CDR1 is MNHEY and CDR2 SMNVEV (reference sequence). In DNA, the CDR3 is TGTGCCAGCAGTCCTCGACAGGGATGGGGTTTCACGAACACTGAAGCTTTCTTT. As protein: CASSPRQGWGFTNTEAFF.

This chain uses TRBV29-1 with TRBJ2-2; TRBD2 agrees at 9 bases. Germline V gene sequence: CDR1 SQVTM, CDR2 ANQGSEA. V shed 7 bases, J shed 6 bases, and the junction held 6 bases outside the gene matches. The CDR3 covers 13 residues. DNA for the CDR3: TGCAGCGGGGGGACTAGCTCGGCCGGGGAGCTGTTTTTT. Residues: CSGGTSSAGELFF.

Remarks on this clone: One junction end disagrees with the germline gene, perhaps due to a read error. The CDR3 nucleotides read TGTGCCCGGAGGGGGCAGGGGTGGACCGGGGAGCTGTTTTTT. This encodes CARRGQGWTGELFF. The gene calls are TRBV30 and TRBJ2-2; a possible D gene is TRBD1 (7 bases). Germline lookup yields CDR1 GTSNPN and CDR2 SVGIG (reference sequence). This CDR3 is 14 amino acids long.

The chain links TRBV11-2 to TRBJ2-5; 7 nucleotides match TRBD1. Germline trimming cut 3 bases from V and 4 bases from J; bases unmatched to any gene: 8. The CDR3 is made up of 15 amino acids. CDR1 and CDR2 (germline): SGHAT, FQNNGV. The CDR3 bases are TGTGCCAGCAGCTTCGCTACTTACAGGGGAGAGACCCAGTACTTC. This codes for CASSFATYRGETQYF.

The V call is TRBV30, the J call TRBJ2-5; 10 bases are shared with TRBD1. This CDR3 comprises 13 residues. Germline loops: CDR1 GTSNPN, CDR2 SVGIG (reference sequence). V was clipped by 3 bases and J by 2 bases; unmatched bases: 0. The CDR3 DNA reads as TGTGCCTGGAGGGACAGGGGGCAAGAGACCCAGTACTTC. Amino acid sequence: CAWRDRGQETQYF.

V gene TRBV30 combines with J gene TRBJ1-2; maybe TRBD1 (6 bases). Per the germline V gene, CDR1 is GTSNPN and CDR2 is SVGIG (reference sequence). The CDR3 is 13 residues long. V was shortened by 4 bases and J by 4 bases, with 13 bases between the two germline ends. The CDR3 coding sequence is TGTGCCTGGATGGAGGACAGACGCTATGGCTACACCTTC. It is translated as CAWMEDRRYGYTF.

The chain uses TRBV2 and TRBJ1-2; 8 bases are a match to TRBD1. Germline trimming cut 2 bases from V and 8 bases from J; bases unmatched to any gene: 10. The CDR3 totals 15 residues. Germline CDR1 and CDR2: SNHLY and FYNNEI. The CDR3 reads CASSELGQGVEGYTF. The CDR3 DNA follows: TGTGCCAGCAGTGAATTAGGACAGGGAGTGGAGGGCTACACCTTC.

This clone has more than one count but fewer than ten. This chain connects TRBV30 to TRBJ1-1; perhaps TRBD1 as D (6 bases). Germline-derived CDR1 and CDR2 are GTSNPN and SVGIG (reference sequence). Trimming stripped 1 base from V and 7 bases from J, with 16 bases between. This CDR3 has 14 amino acids. CDR3 amino acids: CAWSGGQIGGEAFF. As DNA, the CDR3 is TGTGCCTGGAGTGGAGGACAGATCGGGGGTGAAGCTTTCTTT. The complete variable domain, with remaining parts taken from reference TRBV30 and TRBJ1-1, reads SQTIHQWPATLVQPVGSPLSLECTVEGTSNPNLYWYRQAAGRGLQLLFYSVGIGQISSEVPQNLSASRPQDRQFILSSKKLLLSDSGFYLCAWSGGQIGGEAFFGQGTRLTVV.

This clone was seen only once. The chain couples TRBV25-1 to TRBJ1-2; D might be TRBD1 (6 bases). Trimming took off 2 bases at V and 3 bases at J, with 10 bases between the two ends. The CDR3 spans 14 residues. Germline values: CDR1 MGHDK, CDR2 SYGVNS. The CDR3 spells CASSERGGDYGYTF. The DNA for the CDR3 is TGTGCCAGCAGTGAACGGGGGGGCGACTATGGCTACACCTTC.

This chain links TRBV6-1 with TRBJ2-7; 7 bases fit TRBD2. The CDR3 is 13 amino acids. V shed 6 bases and J 2 bases; nucleotides not matched to a gene: 4. Germline values: CDR1 MNHNS, CDR2 SASEGT. CDR3 amino acids: CASRTGGPYEQYF. For the CDR3, the DNA is TGTGCCAGCAGGACGGGGGGACCCTACGAGCAGTACTTC.

J is TRBJ2-7 and V is TRBV25-1, with D maybe TRBD1 (6 bases). V was shortened by 0 bases and J by 1 base, with 16 bases between the two germline ends. CDR1 and CDR2 (germline): MGHDK, SYGVNS. There are 17 residues in the CDR3. CDR3: CASSEYGGHLKSYEQYF. The CDR3 coding sequence is TGTGCCAGCAGTGAATATGGGGGACACCTGAAATCCTACGAGCAGTACTTC.

The table lists this clone with a count of one. V usage is TRBV5-1 and J usage is TRBJ2-2; perhaps TRBD2 as D (5 bases). This CDR3 has 14 amino acids. Between the trimmed V and J ends, which lost 1 base and 3 bases, there was a span of 7 bases. CDR1 SGHRS and CDR2 YFSETQ come from the germline V gene. The CDR3 sequence is CASSLLLDTGELFF. The CDR3, as DNA: TGCGCCAGCAGCTTGTTACTAGACACCGGGGAGCTGTTTTTT.

This CDR3 reads CASSPMTNPGEQYF. The CDR3, as DNA: TGCGCCAGCAGCCCGATGACCAACCCCGGCGAGCAGTACTTC. V usage is TRBV5-1 and J usage is TRBJ2-7; D not resolved. The CDR3 runs 14 residues. Germline V lookup: CDR1 SGHRS, CDR2 YFSETQ. The V gene lost 4 bases and the J gene lost 6 bases, with 17 bases spanning the gap.

The V call is TRBV5-6, the J call TRBJ1-3; D gene unclear. The CDR3 extends over 15 amino acids. The germline gives CDR1 SGHDT, CDR2 YYEEEE. V lost 1 base to trimming and J lost 1 base, with 9 bases between them. CDR3 bases: TGTGCCAGCAGCTTGTGGGTTTTGTCTGGAAACACCATATATTTT. Its translation: CASSLWVLSGNTIYF.

The chain is built from TRBV29-1 and TRBJ1-1; 9 positions agree with TRBD1. This CDR3 has 11 amino acids. CDR1 and CDR2 (germline): SQVTM, ANQGSEA. The V gene end was trimmed by 5 bases and the J gene end by 11 bases; junction bases not matched to a gene: 6. CDR3 DNA sequence: TGCAGCGTTACAGGGACAGGGTTCGCTTTCTTT. It yields the protein CSVTGTGFAFF.

This rearrangement joins TRBV5-1 to TRBJ2-1; D uncertain. Trimming cost V 0 bases and J 0 bases, with 7 bases left between them. The CDR3 has 15 residues. The germline CDR1 and CDR2 sequences are SGHRS and YFSETQ. CDR3 bases: TGCGCCAGCAGCTTGGGGGCAGTCTCCTACAATGAGCAGTTCTTC. This codes for CASSLGAVSYNEQFF.

The rearrangement links TRBV10-2 to TRBJ1-3, with D possibly matching TRBD1 (5 bases). Germline CDR1 reads WSHSY; CDR2 reads SAAADI. The CDR3 extends over 14 amino acids. V was pared by 7 bases and J by 4 bases, with 14 bases between. DNA for the CDR3: TGCGCCAGCACCCCCGGGACGAAGGGAAACACCATATATTTT. It is translated as CASTPGTKGNTIYF.

The V and J genes are TRBV4-1 and TRBJ2-2; D possibly corresponds to TRBD1 (6 bases). Germline V gene data show CDR1 as MGHRA and CDR2 as YSYEKL. V gave up 5 bases and J gave up 3 bases, with 16 bases separating them. The CDR3 spans 16 residues. Here the CDR3 reads CASSDRRQSDTGELFF. CDR3 bases: TGCGCCAGCAGCGACAGGCGCCAGTCAGACACCGGGGAGCTGTTTTTT.

A note on this clone: The junction and the germline gene differ at one end; a read error may be behind it. This chain joins TRBV7-7 and TRBJ2-5; 9 nucleotides line up with TRBD1. The CDR3 runs 15 residues. Germline V gene lookup returns CDR1 SSHAT and CDR2 FNYEAQ (reference sequence). CDR3 coding DNA: TGTGCTAGCAGCTTAGGGACAGGGAATTCGGAGACCCAGTACTTC. It is translated as CASSLGTGNSETQYF.

This sequence joins TRBV19 and TRBJ1-6; a weak D match, TRBD1 (5 bases). Trimming shortened V by 7 bases and J by 7 bases, and 14 bases separated the two germline ends. The CDR3 runs 14 residues. From germline, CDR1 is LNHDA and CDR2 SQIVND (reference sequence). The CDR3 here is CASTTRQGNSPLHF. CDR3 sequence (DNA): TGTGCCAGTACCACACGTCAGGGAAATTCACCCCTCCACTTT. Using reference TRBV19 and TRBJ1-6 for the parts outside the CDR3, the full variable domain is DGGITQSPKYLFRKEGQNVTLSCEQNLNHDAMYWYRQDPGQGLRLIYYSQIVNDFQKGDIAEGYSVSREKKESFPLTVTSAQKNPTAFYLCASTTRQGNSPLHFGNGTRLTVT.

This clone was observed a few times. V is TRBV28 and J is TRBJ2-5, with a possible D match to TRBD2 (6 bases). Germline V lookup: CDR1 MDHEN, CDR2 SYDVKM. The CDR3 spans 17 residues. Trimming removed 2 bases from V and 5 bases from J, with 21 bases in between. The CDR3, as DNA: TGTGCCAGCAGTTTAGCGGGCTTTCACCTTCGGGGGGAGACCCAGTACTTC. It encodes CASSLAGFHLRGETQYF.

The chain couples TRBV28 to TRBJ2-7; D is possibly TRBD2 (5 bases). The CDR3 spans 13 residues. V lost 10 bases, J lost 5 bases, and 18 bases lay in between. CDR1 is MDHEN and CDR2 is SYDVKM in the germline V gene. DNA for the CDR3: TGTGCCACCTGGGCACCGGGGTTTAACGAGCAGTACTTC. As protein: CATWAPGFNEQYF.

V gene TRBV6-1 combines with J gene TRBJ2-1; TRBD1 agrees at 11 bases. V was clipped by 6 bases and J by 8 bases; unmatched bases: 6. The CDR3 length is 14 residues. Germline V CDR1 and CDR2: MNHNS, SASEGT. CDR3 in DNA: TGTGCCAGCAGCCGGGACAGGGGGTCCGATGAGCAGTTCTTC. It codes for CASSRDRGSDEQFF.

This chain uses TRBV6-6 with TRBJ1-5; D is perhaps TRBD1 (5 bases). This CDR3 comprises 16 residues. Germline V gene data show CDR1 as MNHNY and CDR2 as SVGAGI (reference sequence). Trimming stripped 6 bases from V and 0 bases from J, with 15 bases between. The CDR3 spells CASRRTGTDSNQPQHF. The CDR3 DNA reads TGTGCCAGCAGACGGACCGGGACCGATAGCAATCAGCCCCAGCATTTT.